This note documents a single TCR beta chain sequence. These data belong to a study of blood T cell repertoires in COVID-19. Study-level information: Collection of acute and convalescent COVID-19 samples took place in the United States, Italy and Spain. From T cells, B-cell-depleted T cells, or PBMCs came the material, which was cDNA or gDNA.

The table came from immunoSEQ multiplex PCR; TCRdb's copy has only in-frame clones and leaves some out. The sample includes 100,000 or so clones, about 90% of them seen just once. CDR3 length: 13 residues. Trimming shortened V by 0 bases and J by 3 bases, and 6 bases separated the two germline ends. From germline, CDR1 is SGHTS and CDR2 YDEGEE. This sequence was found in a man aged 45 to 65 with acute or convalescent COVID-19. The chain links TRBV5-8 to TRBJ1-1; no clear D. The sequenced material came from peripheral blood. The CDR3 DNA is TGTGCCAGCAGCTTGGACACATACACTGAAGCTTTCTTT. Its protein is CASSLDTYTEAFF.